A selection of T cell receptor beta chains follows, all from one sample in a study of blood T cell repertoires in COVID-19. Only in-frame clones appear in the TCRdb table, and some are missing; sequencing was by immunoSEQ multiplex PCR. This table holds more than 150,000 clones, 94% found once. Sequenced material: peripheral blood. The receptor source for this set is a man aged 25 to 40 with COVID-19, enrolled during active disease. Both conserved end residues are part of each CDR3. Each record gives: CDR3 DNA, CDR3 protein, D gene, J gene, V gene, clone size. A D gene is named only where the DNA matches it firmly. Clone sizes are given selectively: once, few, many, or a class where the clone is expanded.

TGTGCCAGCAGTTCGGCCAGGATCTATGGCTACACCTTC CASSSARIYGYTF . TRBJ1-2 TRBV6-2/TRBV6-3 .
TGTGCCACCCCTGTTCGGACAGGGCTTGGCTACACCTTC CATPVRTGLGYTF TRBD1 TRBJ1-2 TRBV6-5 .
TGTGCCAGCAGCCAAGGGACAGAACTGATGGCGGAGACCCAGTACTTC CASSQGTELMAETQYF TRBD1 TRBJ2-5 TRBV7-3 once
TGTGCCAGTAGTGTCACAGGGAGCTCCTATAATTCACCCCTCCACTTT CASSVTGSSYNSPLHF . TRBJ1-6 TRBV19 .
TGTGCCAGCAGTGCCTCCAGGGGGAGCTCCTACAATGAGCAGTTCTTC CASSASRGSSYNEQFF TRBD1 TRBJ2-1 TRBV6-1 .
TGTGCCAGCAGCCTGGACAGGGCGAGGTTTGGCTACACCTTC CASSLDRARFGYTF TRBD1 TRBJ1-2 TRBV3-1/TRBV3-2 .
TGTGCCAGCAGTGATAACTCCCCTAAGTGGGAAGCTTTCTTT CASSDNSPKWEAFF . TRBJ1-1 TRBV6-4 .
TGTGCCAGCAGCTTGTGGGCGCGAGAAAAACTGTTTTTT CASSLWAREKLFF . TRBJ1-4 TRBV5-4 .
TGTGCCAGCAGCAAGGACAGGGGTATTCTCTCTGGGGCCAACGTCCTGACTTTC CASSKDRGILSGANVLTF . TRBJ2-6 TRBV21-1 .
TGTGCCAGCGGGAGTATGGGGTTTGCGGGGGAGCAGTACTTC CASGSMGFAGEQYF . TRBJ2-7 TRBV6-5 .
TGTGCCATCCTTCGCCCGGGGACACAATACGGGACCTACGAGCAGTACTTC CAILRPGTQYGTYEQYF . TRBJ2-7 TRBV10-3 .
TGTGCCAGCAGCTTTGGTAGCGAGGGCTCTAGCACAGATACGCAGTATTTT CASSFGSEGSSTDTQYF . TRBJ2-3 TRBV7-9 .
TGTGCCAGTAGTCCGGGAACAGTGGCTAATTCACCCCTCCACTTT CASSPGTVANSPLHF . TRBJ1-6 TRBV19 .
TGTGCCAGCAGCCCGCAACCGGACAATAACTATGGCTACACCTTC CASSPQPDNNYGYTF . TRBJ1-2 TRBV5-6 .
TGTGCCAGCAGCCCCGGGCCGGGAGGCTACACCTTC CASSPGPGGYTF . TRBJ1-2 TRBV7-3 .
TGTGCCACCAGTGATACTAAACGGGGATCAGATACGCAGTATTTT CATSDTKRGSDTQYF . TRBJ2-3 TRBV24-1 .
TGTGCCATCAGGAACCCGGGACTAGCGGAGACCCAGTACTTC CAIRNPGLAETQYF TRBD2 TRBJ2-5 TRBV10-3 once
TGTGCCAGTAGTATAATGGACAGCGGTGAAGCTTTCTTT CASSIMDSGEAFF . TRBJ1-1 TRBV19 .
TGTGCCAGCAGTTTACAGGGACAGGGCTACACCTTC CASSLQGQGYTF TRBD1 TRBJ1-2 TRBV12-3/TRBV12-4 .
TGTGCCACCACTAGCGGGGGCTTGGGAGATACGCAGTATTTT CATTSGGLGDTQYF TRBD2 TRBJ2-3 TRBV7-9 .
TGTGCCAGCAGCGGGACAGGGCGGACTGAAGCTTTCTTT CASSGTGRTEAFF TRBD1 TRBJ1-1 TRBV9 .
TGTGCCAGCAGCTCGTCGACAGGGACCTACGAGCAGTACTTC CASSSSTGTYEQYF TRBD1 TRBJ2-7 TRBV11-2 .